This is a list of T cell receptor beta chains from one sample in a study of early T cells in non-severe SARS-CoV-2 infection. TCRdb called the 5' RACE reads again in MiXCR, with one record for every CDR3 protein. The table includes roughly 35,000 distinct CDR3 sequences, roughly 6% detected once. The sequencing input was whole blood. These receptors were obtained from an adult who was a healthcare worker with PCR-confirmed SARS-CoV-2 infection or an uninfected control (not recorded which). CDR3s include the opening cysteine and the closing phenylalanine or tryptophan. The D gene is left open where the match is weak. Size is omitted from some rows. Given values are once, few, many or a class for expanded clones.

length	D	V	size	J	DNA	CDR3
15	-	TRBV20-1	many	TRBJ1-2	TGCAGTGCTAGAGATTATACTTCCCGCCACTATGGCTACACCTTC	CSARDYTSRHYGYTF
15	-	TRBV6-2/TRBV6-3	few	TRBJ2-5	TGTGCCAGCAGTTACGGTCGGGGCTGGCAAGAGACCCAGTACTTC	CASSYGRGWQETQYF
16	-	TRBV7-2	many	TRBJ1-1	TGTGCCAGCAGCTCTTTTGGGGGAGGGGGTGGCACTGAAGCTTTCTTT	CASSSFGGGGGTEAFF
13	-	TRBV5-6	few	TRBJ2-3	TGTGCCAGCAGCTTACAGCCGCAGGCTACGCAGTATTTT	CASSLQPQATQYF
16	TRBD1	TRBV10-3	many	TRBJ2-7	TGTGCCATCAGTGACTGGCGACAGGGGGCGAACTACGAGCAGTACTTC	CAISDWRQGANYEQYF
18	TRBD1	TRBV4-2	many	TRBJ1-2	TGTGCCAGCAGCCATACTCCCGGGACAGGGGGCGCGTATTATGGCTACACCTTC	CASSHTPGTGGAYYGYTF
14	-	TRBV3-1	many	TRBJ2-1	TGTGCCAGCAGCCCAACCGGACACGGAGGTGAGCAGTTCTTC	CASSPTGHGGEQFF
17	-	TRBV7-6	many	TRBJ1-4	TGTGCCAGCAGCACAGCCGGGACGGACAATTCTAATGAAAAACTGTTTTTT	CASSTAGTDNSNEKLFF
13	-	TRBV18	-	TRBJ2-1	TGTGCCAGCTCGGGGAGCTCCTACAATGAGCAGTTCTTC	CASSGSSYNEQFF
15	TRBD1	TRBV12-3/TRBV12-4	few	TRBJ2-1	TGTGCCAGCAACCCGGACAGGGGAACCTACAATGAGCAGTTCTTC	CASNPDRGTYNEQFF
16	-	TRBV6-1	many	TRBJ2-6	TGTGCCAGCAGTGAAGCGCGTGGGGCCGGGGCCAACGTCCTGACTTTC	CASSEARGAGANVLTF
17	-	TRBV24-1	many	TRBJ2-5	TGTGCCACCAGTGACCACGGACCCGGCCCCCGGCAAGAGACCCAGTACTTC	CATSDHGPGPRQETQYF
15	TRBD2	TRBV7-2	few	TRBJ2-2	TGTGCCAGCAGCTTAAGGGTAGCGGGGACCGGGGAGCTGTTTTTT	CASSLRVAGTGELFF